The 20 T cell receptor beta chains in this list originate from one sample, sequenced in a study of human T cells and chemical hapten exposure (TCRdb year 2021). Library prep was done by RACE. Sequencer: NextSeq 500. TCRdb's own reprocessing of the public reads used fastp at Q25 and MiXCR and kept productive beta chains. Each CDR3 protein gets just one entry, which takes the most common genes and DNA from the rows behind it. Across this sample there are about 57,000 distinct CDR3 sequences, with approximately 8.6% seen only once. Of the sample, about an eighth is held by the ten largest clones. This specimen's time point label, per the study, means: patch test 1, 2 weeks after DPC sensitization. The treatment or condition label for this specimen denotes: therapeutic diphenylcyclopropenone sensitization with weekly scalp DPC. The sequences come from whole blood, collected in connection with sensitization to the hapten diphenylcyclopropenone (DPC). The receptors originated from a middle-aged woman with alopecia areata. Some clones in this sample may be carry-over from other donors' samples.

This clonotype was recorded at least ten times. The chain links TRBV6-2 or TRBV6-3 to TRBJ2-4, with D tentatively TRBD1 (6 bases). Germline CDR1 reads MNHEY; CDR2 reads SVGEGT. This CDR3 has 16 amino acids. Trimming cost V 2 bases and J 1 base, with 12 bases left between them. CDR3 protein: CASSYEGGPAKNIQYF. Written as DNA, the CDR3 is TGTGCCAGCAGTTACGAAGGGGGTCCGGCCAAAAACATTCAGTACTTC.

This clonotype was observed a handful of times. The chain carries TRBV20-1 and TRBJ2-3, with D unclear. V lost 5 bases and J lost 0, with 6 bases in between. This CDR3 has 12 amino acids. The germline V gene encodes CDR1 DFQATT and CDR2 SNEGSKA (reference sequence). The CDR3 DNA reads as TGCAGTGCTGTTCCTAGCACAGATACGCAGTATTTT. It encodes CSAVPSTDTQYF.

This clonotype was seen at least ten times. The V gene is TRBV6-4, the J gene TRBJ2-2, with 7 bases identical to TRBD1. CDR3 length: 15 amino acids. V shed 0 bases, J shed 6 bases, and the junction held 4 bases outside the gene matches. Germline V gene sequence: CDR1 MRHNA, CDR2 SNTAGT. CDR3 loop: CASSDSRQGAGELFF. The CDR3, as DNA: TGTGCCAGCAGTGACTCGAGGCAGGGGGCCGGGGAGCTGTTTTTT.

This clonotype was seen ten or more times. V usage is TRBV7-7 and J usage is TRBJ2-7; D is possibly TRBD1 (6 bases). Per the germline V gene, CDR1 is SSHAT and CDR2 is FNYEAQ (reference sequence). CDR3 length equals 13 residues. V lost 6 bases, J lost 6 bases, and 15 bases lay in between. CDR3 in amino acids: CASRLNRDAEQYF. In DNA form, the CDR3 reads TGTGCCAGCAGGCTAAACAGGGACGCCGAGCAGTACTTC.

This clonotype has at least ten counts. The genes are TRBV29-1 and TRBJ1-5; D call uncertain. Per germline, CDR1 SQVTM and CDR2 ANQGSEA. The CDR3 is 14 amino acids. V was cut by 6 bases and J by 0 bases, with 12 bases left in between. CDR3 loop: CSVKWTVSNQPQHF. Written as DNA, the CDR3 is TGCAGCGTGAAATGGACGGTTAGCAATCAGCCCCAGCATTTT.

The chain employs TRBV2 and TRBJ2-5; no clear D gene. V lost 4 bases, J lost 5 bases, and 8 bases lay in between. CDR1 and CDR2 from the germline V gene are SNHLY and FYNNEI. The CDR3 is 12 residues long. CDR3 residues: CASSVALETQYF. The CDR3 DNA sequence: TGTGCCAGCAGTGTTGCGCTGGAGACCCAGTACTTC.

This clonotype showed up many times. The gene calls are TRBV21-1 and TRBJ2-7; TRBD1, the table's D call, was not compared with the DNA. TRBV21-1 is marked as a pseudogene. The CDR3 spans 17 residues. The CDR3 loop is CASSTSDRLESSYEQYF. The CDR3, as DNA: TGTGCCAGCAGCACCTCGGACAGATTGGAATCCTCCTACGAGCAGTACTTC.

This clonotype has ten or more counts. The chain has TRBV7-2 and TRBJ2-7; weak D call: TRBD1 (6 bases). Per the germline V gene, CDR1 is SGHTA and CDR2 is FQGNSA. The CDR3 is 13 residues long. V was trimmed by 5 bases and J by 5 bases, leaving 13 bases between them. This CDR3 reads CASSVTGSNEQYF. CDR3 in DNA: TGTGCCAGCAGCGTTACAGGGTCGAACGAGCAGTACTTC.

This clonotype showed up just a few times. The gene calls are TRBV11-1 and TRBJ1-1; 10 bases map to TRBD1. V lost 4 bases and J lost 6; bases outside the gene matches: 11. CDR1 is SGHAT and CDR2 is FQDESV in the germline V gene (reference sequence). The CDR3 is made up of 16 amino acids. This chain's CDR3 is CASSSQTGGRPPEAFF. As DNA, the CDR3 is TGTGCCAGCAGCTCGCAGACAGGGGGCCGCCCCCCTGAAGCTTTCTTT.

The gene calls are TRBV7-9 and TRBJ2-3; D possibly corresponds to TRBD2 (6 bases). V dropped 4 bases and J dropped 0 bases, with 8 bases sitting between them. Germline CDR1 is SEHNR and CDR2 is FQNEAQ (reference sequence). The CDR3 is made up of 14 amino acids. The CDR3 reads CASSWGTSTDTQYF. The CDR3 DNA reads TGTGCCAGCAGCTGGGGGACTAGCACAGATACGCAGTATTTT.

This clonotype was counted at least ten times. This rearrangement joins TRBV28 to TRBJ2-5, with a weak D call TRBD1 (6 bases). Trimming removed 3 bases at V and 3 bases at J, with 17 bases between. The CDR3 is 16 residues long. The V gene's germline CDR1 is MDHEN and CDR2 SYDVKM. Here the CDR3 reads CASSLSQGTAEETQYF. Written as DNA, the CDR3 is TGTGCCAGCAGTTTGTCCCAGGGGACCGCAGAAGAGACCCAGTACTTC.

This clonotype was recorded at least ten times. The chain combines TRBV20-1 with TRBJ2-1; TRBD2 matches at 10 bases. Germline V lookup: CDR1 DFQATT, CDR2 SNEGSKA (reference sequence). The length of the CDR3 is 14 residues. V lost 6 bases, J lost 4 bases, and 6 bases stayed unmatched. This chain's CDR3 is CSAPSGGDYNEQFF. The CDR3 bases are TGCAGTGCCCCGAGCGGGGGGGATTACAATGAGCAGTTCTTC.

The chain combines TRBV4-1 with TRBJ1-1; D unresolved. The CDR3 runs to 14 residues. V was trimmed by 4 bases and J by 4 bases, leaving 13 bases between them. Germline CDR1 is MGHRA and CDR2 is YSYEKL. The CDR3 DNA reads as TGCGCCAGCAGCCCCTCCTCACAGTCCACTGAAGCTTTCTTT. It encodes CASSPSSQSTEAFF.

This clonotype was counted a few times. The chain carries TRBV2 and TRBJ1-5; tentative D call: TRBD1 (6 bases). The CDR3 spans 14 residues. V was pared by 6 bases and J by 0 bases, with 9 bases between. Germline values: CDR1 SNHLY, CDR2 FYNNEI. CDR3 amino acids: CASRDSYSNQPQHF. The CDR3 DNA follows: TGTGCCAGCAGGGACAGCTATAGCAATCAGCCCCAGCATTTT.

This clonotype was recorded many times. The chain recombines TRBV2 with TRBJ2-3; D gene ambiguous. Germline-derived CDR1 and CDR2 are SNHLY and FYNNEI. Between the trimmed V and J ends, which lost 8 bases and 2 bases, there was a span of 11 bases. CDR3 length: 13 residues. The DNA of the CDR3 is TGTGCCAGCGGCCGACACGCCACAGATACGCAGTATTTT. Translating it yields CASGRHATDTQYF.

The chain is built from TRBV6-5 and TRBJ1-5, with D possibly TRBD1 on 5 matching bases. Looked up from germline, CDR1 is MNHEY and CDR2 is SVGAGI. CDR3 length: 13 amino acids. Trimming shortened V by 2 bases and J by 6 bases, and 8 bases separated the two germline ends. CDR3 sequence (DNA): TGTGCCAGCAGTTACGAGGGGACTCAGCCCCAGCATTTT. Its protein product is CASSYEGTQPQHF.

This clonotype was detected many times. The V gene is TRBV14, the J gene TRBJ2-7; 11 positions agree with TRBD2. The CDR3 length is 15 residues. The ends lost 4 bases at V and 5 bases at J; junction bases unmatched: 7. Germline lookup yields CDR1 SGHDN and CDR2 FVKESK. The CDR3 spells CASSRVAGGRNEQYF. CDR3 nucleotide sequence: TGTGCCAGCAGCCGAGTAGCGGGGGGGCGTAACGAGCAGTACTTC.

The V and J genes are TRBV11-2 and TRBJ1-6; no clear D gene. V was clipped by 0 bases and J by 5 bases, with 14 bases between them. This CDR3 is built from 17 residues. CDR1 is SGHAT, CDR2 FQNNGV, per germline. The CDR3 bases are TGTGCCAGCAGCTTAGATCCGGGCGCATTCGATAATTCACCCCTCCACTTT. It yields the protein CASSLDPGAFDNSPLHF.

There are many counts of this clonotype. The DNA of the CDR3 is TGCAGTGCTAGGGACAGCGGAAACTATGGCTACACCTTC. Translation gives CSARDSGNYGYTF. The chain has TRBV20-1 and TRBJ1-2; weak D call: TRBD1 (6 bases). In germline, CDR1 is DFQATT, CDR2 SNEGSKA (reference sequence). V was cut by 3 bases and J by 2 bases, with 10 bases left in between. This CDR3 spans 13 amino acids.

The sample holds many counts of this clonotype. CDR3 residues: CASRAGLHTNNEQFF. CDR3 nucleotide sequence: TGTGCCAGCAGAGCGGGCCTCCACACTAACAATGAGCAGTTCTTC. The J gene is TRBJ2-1, the V gene TRBV6-1; the D gene is possibly TRBD2 (6 bases). Germline assignment: CDR1 MNHNS and CDR2 SASEGT. The CDR3 is made up of 15 amino acids. The V end lost 6 bases, the J end lost 5 bases, and 17 bases lay between the germline ends.